Ten or more counts support the clone carrying this T cell receptor beta chain. This sample was taken from a study of human T cells and chemical hapten exposure. The wider study: Mostly female, the patients presented with alopecia areata, totalis or universalis.

Germline V gene data show CDR1 as LGHNA and CDR2 as YSLEER. V lost 1 base and J lost 0, with 5 bases in between. The CDR3 runs 14 residues. Indicated time point: patch test 1, 2 weeks after DPC sensitization. The treatment was: therapeutic diphenylcyclopropenone sensitization with weekly scalp DPC. Attachment of unique molecular identifiers to individual cDNA molecules was performed in the library. A single record per CDR3 protein comes from TCRdb applying MiXCR to the RACE reads. The table shows 300,000 to 400,000 distinct CDR3 sequences, with approximately 6.3% occurring only once. The chain joins TRBV4-3 to TRBJ2-3; D gene uncertain. Material: whole blood, obtained in connection with sensitization to the hapten diphenylcyclopropenone (DPC). This TCR was sampled from a woman under 30 with alopecia areata. Some clones in this sample may be carry-over from other donors' samples. Here the CDR3 DNA reads TGCGCCAGCAGCCAAGCGTCTAGCACAGATACGCAGTATTTT. Translation: CASSQASSTDTQYF.